Listed here are 29 T cell receptor beta chains from one sample, sequenced in a study of blood T cells in healthy people across ages. Together with a sample-barcoded 5' primer, a J-beta primer mix was included in a second PCR lasting roughly 6 to 12 cycles. Via MiXCR, TCRdb re-called the 5' RACE reads, giving one row per CDR3 protein. This table holds around 800,000 distinct CDR3 sequences, about 42% found once. Sequenced material: blood. These TCRs come from a man older than 75 in good health.

V and J are TRBV2 and TRBJ1-4; 7 bases line up with TRBD1. The CDR3 is made up of 16 amino acids. CDR1 SNHLY and CDR2 FYNNEI come from the germline V gene. The J segment lost 6 bases and the V segment lost 10 bases, leaving 17 bases of the junction unmatched. CDR3 DNA: TGTGCCACCCGGGACAGCCTCACCCAGATGGATGAAAAACTGTTTTTT. It translates to CATRDSLTQMDEKLFF.

The chain carries TRBV11-1 and TRBJ2-7, with a weak D call TRBD1 (6 bases). With 5 bases removed from V and 2 bases from J, the gap between germline ends came to 13 bases. In germline, CDR1 is SGHAT, CDR2 FQDESV (reference sequence). The CDR3 totals 14 residues. DNA for the CDR3: TGTGCCAGCAGCCACCCGGACAGAGCCTACGAGCAGTACTTC. This sequence encodes CASSHPDRAYEQYF.

The chain joins TRBV10-3 to TRBJ1-2; a possible D gene is TRBD1 (5 bases). Germline V CDR1 and CDR2: ENHRY, SYGVKD. The germline V and J ends were trimmed by 2 bases and 7 bases, with 11 bases remaining between them. This CDR3 comprises 13 residues. The CDR3 here is CAISEGFGAGYTF. The CDR3 DNA sequence: TGTGCCATCAGTGAGGGATTTGGGGCTGGCTACACCTTC.

The gene calls are TRBV7-2 and TRBJ2-5; 7 nucleotides match TRBD1. The ends lost 5 bases at V and 11 bases at J; junction bases unmatched: 14. The CDR3 sequence is 14 residues long. Germline values: CDR1 SGHTA, CDR2 FQGNSA. The CDR3 sequence: CASSRQGQAEKQYF. The CDR3 DNA is TGTGCCAGCAGCCGACAGGGCCAAGCGGAAAAGCAGTACTTC.

The rearrangement uses TRBV6-6 and TRBJ2-1, with D hard to call. Germline V gene sequence: CDR1 MNHNY, CDR2 SVGAGI (reference sequence). The V and J ends lost 6 bases and 0 bases respectively, with 6 bases between them. The CDR3 runs 13 residues. This CDR3 is CASRSISYNEQFF. The CDR3 bases are TGTGCCAGCAGGAGTATCTCCTACAATGAGCAGTTCTTC.

This clonotype has only a few counts. The chain recombines TRBV6-6 with TRBJ2-6; D gene unclear. The V end lost 2 bases, the J end lost 4 bases, and 15 bases lay between the germline ends. Germline V gene sequence: CDR1 MNHNY, CDR2 SVGAGI (reference sequence). The length of the CDR3 is 17 residues. CDR3 region: CASSYPNGPTGANVLTF. DNA of the CDR3: TGTGCCAGCAGTTACCCGAATGGACCAACAGGGGCCAACGTCCTGACTTTC.

The rearrangement uses TRBV3-1 and TRBJ2-1; the match to TRBD2 covers 9 bases. V trimming: 4 bases; J trimming: 2 bases; junction bases outside the gene matches: 12. There are 18 residues in the CDR3. From germline, CDR1 is LGHDT and CDR2 YNNKEL (reference sequence). CDR3 region: CASSPEFGSGGAYNEQFF. CDR3 in DNA: TGTGCCAGCAGCCCAGAGTTCGGTAGCGGGGGTGCCTACAATGAGCAGTTCTTC.

In its sample, this clonotype was seen many times. The chain employs TRBV27 and TRBJ1-2; no firm D call. The V gene's germline CDR1 is MNHEY and CDR2 SMNVEV (reference sequence). Trimming removed 4 bases at V and 5 bases at J, with 14 bases between. This CDR3 has 14 amino acids. CDR3 residues: CASSSDAARYGYTF. For the CDR3, the DNA is TGTGCCAGCAGTTCGGACGCGGCAAGATATGGCTACACCTTC.

A few counts support this clonotype. The V gene is TRBV5-4, the J gene TRBJ2-7, with D possibly TRBD2 on 5 matching bases. In germline, CDR1 is SGHNT, CDR2 YYREEE (reference sequence). V was clipped by 4 bases and J by 0 bases, with 17 bases between them. The CDR3 spans 16 residues. The CDR3 protein is CASSPPGREASYEQYF. The CDR3 coding sequence is TGTGCCAGCAGCCCTCCTGGACGGGAAGCCTCCTACGAGCAGTACTTC.

The chain uses TRBV4-1 and TRBJ2-2; 10 positions agree with TRBD2. V was pared by 1 base and J by 2 bases, with 4 bases of the junction left unmatched. Germline-derived CDR1 and CDR2 are MGHRA and YSYEKL. CDR3 length: 17 amino acids. The CDR3 sequence: CASSQASGSPNTGELFF. The CDR3 bases are TGCGCCAGCAGCCAAGCTAGCGGGAGCCCTAACACCGGGGAGCTGTTTTTT.

This clonotype was counted only a few times. This sequence joins TRBV7-3 and TRBJ2-7, with D possibly matching TRBD2 (5 bases). Trimming removed 2 bases from V and 3 bases from J, with 14 bases in between. The CDR3 has 15 amino acids. Germline V gives CDR1 SGHTA, CDR2 FQGTGA. The DNA for the CDR3 is TGTGCCAGCAGCTTACGAGCGGTTTCCCACTACGAGCAGTACTTC. As protein: CASSLRAVSHYEQYF.

The rearrangement links TRBV7-2 to TRBJ2-7; D possibly uses TRBD1 or TRBD2 (7 bases each). Trimming removed 5 bases from V and 0 bases from J, with 17 bases in between. The germline V gene encodes CDR1 SGHTA and CDR2 FQGNSA. The CDR3 is 16 amino acids. The CDR3 sequence is CASSPQGGGLSYEQYF. DNA for the CDR3: TGTGCCAGCAGCCCCCAGGGGGGGGGTCTCTCCTACGAGCAGTACTTC.

This clonotype turned up a few times. The J gene is TRBJ2-4, the V gene TRBV29-1; D remains ambiguous. The tail of the sequence fits TRBJ2-7 better, so the J call may be wrong. The V gene's germline CDR1 is SQVTM and CDR2 ANQGSEA. This CDR3 comprises 15 residues. CDR3: CSVEDPGQSFGEQYF. The CDR3 DNA is TGCAGCGTTGAAGATCCGGGTCAATCATTCGGCGAGCAGTACTTC.

This chain joins TRBV7-3 and TRBJ2-5; the D call may be TRBD1 or TRBD2 (6 bases each). The V and J ends lost 4 bases and 4 bases respectively, with 16 bases between them. Per germline, CDR1 SGHTA and CDR2 FQGTGA. This CDR3 spans 15 amino acids. This CDR3 is CASSSRSGGRETQYF. Written as DNA, the CDR3 is TGTGCCAGCAGCTCGCGATCCGGGGGCCGAGAGACCCAGTACTTC.

This CDR3 reads CASSLETGGRAFF. The DNA of the CDR3 is TGTGCCAGCAGCTTAGAGACAGGGGGCAGAGCTTTCTTT. This chain links TRBV7-3 with TRBJ1-1; 10 bases are shared with TRBD1. This CDR3 is 13 amino acids long. The V gene end was trimmed by 2 bases and the J gene end by 10 bases; junction bases not matched to a gene: 4. Germline V CDR1 and CDR2: SGHTA, FQGTGA. Together with reference TRBV7-3 and TRBJ1-1, the CDR3 gives the full variable domain: GAGVSQTPSNKVTEKGKYVELRCDPISGHTALYWYRQSLGQGPEFLIYFQGTGAADDSGLPNDRFFAVRPEGSVSTLKIQRTERGDSAVYLCASSLETGGRAFFGQGTRLTVV.

This clonotype was recorded many times. The rearrangement links TRBV20-1 to TRBJ2-3; D is uncertain. Germline V lookup: CDR1 DFQATT, CDR2 SNEGSKA (reference sequence). The CDR3 sequence is 11 residues long. The V gene lost 3 bases and the J gene lost 5 bases, with 6 bases spanning the gap. This chain's CDR3 is CSASGRDTQYF. The CDR3 DNA reads as TGCAGTGCTAGTGGGCGAGATACGCAGTATTTT.

About this clonotype: The junction departs from germline at one end; a sequencing error may be responsible. The chain is built from TRBV12-3 or TRBV12-4 and TRBJ1-6; 8 bases agree with TRBD1. The length of the CDR3 is 19 residues. Here the CDR3 DNA reads TGTGCCAGCAGTTTACCTGACAGGGGAGGTTTGTCCTATAATTCACCCCCCCACTTT. Its translation: CASSLPDRGGLSYNSPPHF.

The chain recombines TRBV5-1 with TRBJ1-1; D remains unclear. The V end was cut by 5 bases, the J end by 1 base, with 9 bases between. CDR1 is SGHRS, CDR2 YFSETQ, per germline. CDR3 length: 13 amino acids. The CDR3 loop reads CASSKLGNTEAFF. For the CDR3, the DNA is TGCGCCAGCAGTAAATTAGGGAACACTGAAGCTTTCTTT.

This clonotype turned up a few times. This chain links TRBV4-3 with TRBJ2-7; weak D call: TRBD1 (6 bases). The V and J ends lost 3 bases and 3 bases respectively, with 15 bases between them. Per germline, CDR1 LGHNA and CDR2 YSLEER. This CDR3 region has 15 residues. CDR3 residues: CASSQMYRDGYEQYF. The CDR3 bases are TGCGCCAGCAGCCAGATGTACAGGGATGGCTACGAGCAGTACTTC.

This clonotype has ten or more counts. The genes are TRBV20-1 and TRBJ2-5; D not resolved. V lost 5 bases, J lost 1 base, and 5 bases lay in between. Germline V gives CDR1 DFQATT, CDR2 SNEGSKA (reference sequence). This CDR3 contains 11 residues. The CDR3 here is CSAQFQETQYF. The CDR3 DNA sequence: TGCAGTGCTCAGTTCCAAGAGACCCAGTACTTC.

Only a few counts were recorded for this clonotype. This sequence joins TRBV30 and TRBJ1-5; D gene ambiguous. Germline lookup yields CDR1 GTSNPN and CDR2 SVGIG (reference sequence). V lost 4 bases and J lost 4, with 17 bases in between. This CDR3 is built from 15 residues. CDR3 amino acids: CAWTPMGFRNQPQHF. In DNA, the CDR3 is TGTGCCTGGACCCCTATGGGATTCAGGAATCAGCCCCAGCATTTT.

Many counts were recorded for this clonotype. The chain is built from TRBV10-3 and TRBJ2-6; tentatively, D is TRBD2 (5 bases). CDR1 is ENHRY, CDR2 SYGVKD, per germline. The V end was cut by 10 bases, the J end by 2 bases, with 9 bases between. This CDR3 has 13 amino acids. The CDR3 here is CATLATGANVLTF. As DNA, the CDR3 is TGTGCCACCCTAGCTACTGGGGCCAACGTCCTGACTTTC.

This clonotype has a single count. The chain combines TRBV28 with TRBJ2-5; weak D call: TRBD1 (8 bases). Trimming removed 3 bases from V and 3 bases from J, with 17 bases in between. This CDR3 is built from 16 residues. Germline values: CDR1 MDHEN, CDR2 SYDVKM. Written as DNA, the CDR3 is TGTGCCAGCAGTTTGACCGGCACAGGGGGGGAAGAGACCCAGTACTTC. Encoded protein: CASSLTGTGGEETQYF.

The chain joins TRBV4-2 to TRBJ2-1; D assignment may be TRBD1 or TRBD2 (5 bases each). Germline V gene data show CDR1 as LGHNA and CDR2 as YNFKEQ. CDR3 size: 14 residues. V lost 7 bases, J lost 0 bases, and 10 bases lay in between. The CDR3 nucleotides read TGTGCCAGCAAGGGGAGTGACTCCTACAATGAGCAGTTCTTC. Encoded protein: CASKGSDSYNEQFF.

The rearrangement uses TRBV4-2 and TRBJ1-2; the match to TRBD1 covers 9 bases. The V and J ends lost 3 bases and 6 bases, in that order; junction bases with no gene match: 8. The germline CDR1 and CDR2 sequences are LGHNA and YNFKEQ. The CDR3 is 15 amino acids. CDR3 loop: CASSHRDRDSHGYTF. The CDR3, as DNA: TGTGCCAGCAGCCACCGGGACAGGGACTCCCATGGCTACACCTTC.

This clonotype came up a few times. The chain is built from TRBV7-2 and TRBJ2-1; 7 positions agree with TRBD1. V was pared by 4 bases and J by 9 bases, with 12 bases of the junction left unmatched. The CDR3 consists of 15 residues. Germline CDR1 SGHTA, CDR2 FQGNSA. DNA of the CDR3: TGTGCCAGCAGCTCCCTAATCCGGGCAGGGGGTGAGCAGTTCTTC. The encoded protein is CASSSLIRAGGEQFF.

The chain carries TRBV10-3 and TRBJ2-3; D unclear. CDR3 length: 13 residues. CDR1 and CDR2 (germline): ENHRY, SYGVKD. V shed 2 bases and J shed 4 bases, with 7 bases lying between them. The CDR3 reads CAISETNADTQYF. CDR3 bases: TGTGCCATCAGTGAGACAAACGCAGATACGCAGTATTTT.

This clonotype was recorded many times. The chain combines TRBV20-1 with TRBJ2-7; D is possibly TRBD1 (6 bases). This CDR3 has 13 amino acids. Germline loops: CDR1 DFQATT, CDR2 SNEGSKA (reference sequence). Trimming left V 5 bases short and J 0 bases short, with 11 bases between. The CDR3 region has the DNA TGCAGTGCTGTCCGGGACAACTCCTACGAGCAGTACTTC. Its protein is CSAVRDNSYEQYF.

V and J are TRBV20-1 and TRBJ1-2, with TRBD1 as a possible D gene (6 bases). The V end lost 0 bases, the J end lost 7 bases, and 9 bases lay between the germline ends. The CDR3 length is 12 residues. Germline CDR1 reads DFQATT; CDR2 reads SNEGSKA (reference sequence). The CDR3 sequence: CSAREGARGYTF. The CDR3 DNA follows: TGCAGTGCTAGAGAGGGGGCCCGTGGCTACACCTTC.